The TCR beta chain under discussion was sequenced for a study of blood T cell repertoires in COVID-19. On the study more broadly: Samples taken during acute and convalescent COVID-19 were collected in the United States, Italy and Spain. PBMCs, B-cell-depleted T cells, or T cells provided the cDNA or gDNA that made up the material.

In the study's own analysis: Estimation of nucleated cell counts relied on the amplification of reference gene primers. Measured with immunoSEQ multiplex PCR; TCRdb has only the in-frame clones, and not every one. V and J calls and clone size are as listed in that table; D and trimming were resolved from the DNA. The data show about 350,000 clones, around 90% seen once. The sample was peripheral blood. The source of this sequence is a woman aged 60-70 years with COVID-19, enrolled during active disease.

The CDR3 loop reads CASSDHRPPNYGYTF. The CDR3 region has the DNA TGTGCCAGCAGTGACCACAGGCCGCCTAACTATGGCTACACCTTC. V gene TRBV2 combines with J gene TRBJ1-2; tentatively, D is TRBD1 (5 bases). The CDR3 has 15 amino acids. The germline V gene encodes CDR1 SNHLY and CDR2 FYNNEI. V gave up 3 bases and J gave up 0 bases, with 11 bases separating them.